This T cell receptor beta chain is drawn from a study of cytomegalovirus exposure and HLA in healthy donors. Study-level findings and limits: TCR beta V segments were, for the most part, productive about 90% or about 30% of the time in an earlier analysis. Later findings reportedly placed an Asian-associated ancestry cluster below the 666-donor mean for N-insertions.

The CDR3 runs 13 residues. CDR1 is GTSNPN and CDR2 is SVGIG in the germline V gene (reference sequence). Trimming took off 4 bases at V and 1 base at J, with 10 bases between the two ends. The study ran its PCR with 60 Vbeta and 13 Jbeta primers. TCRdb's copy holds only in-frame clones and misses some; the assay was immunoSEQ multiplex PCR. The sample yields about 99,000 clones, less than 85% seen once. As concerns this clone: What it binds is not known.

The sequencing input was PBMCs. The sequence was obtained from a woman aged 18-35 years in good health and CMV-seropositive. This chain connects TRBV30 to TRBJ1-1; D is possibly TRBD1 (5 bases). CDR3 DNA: TGTGCCTGGACAAACGGGGGGAACACTGAAGCTTTCTTT. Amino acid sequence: CAWTNGGNTEAFF.